This entry describes one T cell receptor beta chain. The CDR3 is 13 residues long. V lost 4 bases and J 6 bases, leaving 10 bases between the germline ends. CDR1 and CDR2 (germline): MGHDK, SYGVNS. The sample comes from a study of T cells in Graves' hyperthyroidism and ophthalmopathy. RNA transcripts gave rise to amplified TCR beta CDR3 regions. The primer set for the first-round RT-PCR of the TCR CDR3 was HTBI. TCRdb passed the multiplex PCR reads through MiXCR, listing each CDR3 protein once. This table has around 340,000 distinct CDR3 sequences, about 15% appearing once. The TCR originated in a woman aged 30 to 39 with Graves' hyperthyroidism that later progressed to Graves' ophthalmopathy. What was sequenced was blood. V is TRBV25-1 and J is TRBJ1-5; D not resolved. CDR3 in amino acids: CASSAGAGQPQHF. The CDR3 DNA reads TGTGCCAGCAGTGCAGGTGCAGGTCAGCCCCAGCATTTT.